This TCR beta chain was captured in a study of shared clonotypes between healthy human individuals. Profiled with immunoSEQ multiplex PCR; TCRdb holds only in-frame clones, not every one. The sample consists of about 2.4 million clones, roughly 93% of them appearing once. The CDR3 extends over 12 amino acids. Germline loops: CDR1 KGHSH, CDR2 LQKENI. V lost 0 bases to trimming and J lost 12 bases, with 8 bases between them. The rearrangement uses TRBV18 and TRBJ1-4; tentatively, D is TRBD1 (5 bases). The material sequenced was naive CD4+ T cells from PBMCs. The subset here: CD45RA+ positively selected. This clonotype was obtained from a man younger than 35 in good health. Some clones in this sample may be carry-over from other donors' samples. The CDR3 DNA is TGTGCCAGCTCACCACCTCAGGGAGAACTGTTTTTT. The encoded protein is CASSPPQGELFF.